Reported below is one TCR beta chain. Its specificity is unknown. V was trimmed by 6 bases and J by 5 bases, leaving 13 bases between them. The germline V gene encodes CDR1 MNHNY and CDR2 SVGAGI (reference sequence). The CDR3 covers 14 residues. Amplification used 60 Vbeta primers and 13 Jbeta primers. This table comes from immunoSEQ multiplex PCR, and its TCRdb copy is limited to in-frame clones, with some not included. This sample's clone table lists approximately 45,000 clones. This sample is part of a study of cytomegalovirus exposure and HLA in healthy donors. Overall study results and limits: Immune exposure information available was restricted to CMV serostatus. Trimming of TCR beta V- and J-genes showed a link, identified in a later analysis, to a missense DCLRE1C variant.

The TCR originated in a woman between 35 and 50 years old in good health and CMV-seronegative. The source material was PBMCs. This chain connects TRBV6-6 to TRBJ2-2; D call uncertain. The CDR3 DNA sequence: TGTGCCAGCAGCAGCCAGAGGCAGACCGGGGAGCTGTTTTTT. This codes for CASSSQRQTGELFF.